The source of this T cell receptor beta chain is a study of human T cells and chemical hapten exposure. This clonotype was seen at least ten times. V lost 5 bases and J lost 7; bases outside the gene matches: 11. The CDR3 is 15 residues long. Germline-derived CDR1 and CDR2 are DFQATT and SNEGSKA (reference sequence). As to time point: patch test 3, about 24 weeks after DPC sensitization. Treatment denoted: therapeutic diphenylcyclopropenone sensitization with weekly scalp DPC. TCRdb re-called the RACE reads with MiXCR, one entry per CDR3 protein. This sample has 95,000 to 150,000 distinct CDR3 sequences; 10% to 12% occur once, and the top ten carry 2% to 2.5%.

The specimen was whole blood, collected in connection with sensitization to the hapten diphenylcyclopropenone (DPC). The chain couples TRBV20-1 to TRBJ1-6; 7 bases fit TRBD1. The receptor was derived from a woman aged 50 to 60 with alopecia areata. Some clones in this sample may be carry-over from other donors' samples. CDR3 in DNA: TGCAGTGCTCGTGGTGGACAGGTCTCCAATTCACCCCTCCACTTT. Its protein is CSARGGQVSNSPLHF.